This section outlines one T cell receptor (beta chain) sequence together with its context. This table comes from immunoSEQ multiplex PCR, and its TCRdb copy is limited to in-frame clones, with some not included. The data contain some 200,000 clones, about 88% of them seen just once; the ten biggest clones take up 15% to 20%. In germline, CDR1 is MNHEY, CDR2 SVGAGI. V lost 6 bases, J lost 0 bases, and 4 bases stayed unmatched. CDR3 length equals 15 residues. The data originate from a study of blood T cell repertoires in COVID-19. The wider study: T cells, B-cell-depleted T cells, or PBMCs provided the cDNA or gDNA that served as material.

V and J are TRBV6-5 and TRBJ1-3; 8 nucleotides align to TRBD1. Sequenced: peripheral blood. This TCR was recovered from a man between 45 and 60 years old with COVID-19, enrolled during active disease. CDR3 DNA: TGTGCCAGCAGCCGGGGACAGGACTCTGGAAACACCATATATTTT. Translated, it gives CASSRGQDSGNTIYF.